This TCR beta chain was observed in a study of PD-1 blockade in mismatch repair-deficient tumors. Generated by immunoSEQ multiplex PCR, the TCRdb table keeps only in-frame clones and is missing some. This table holds roughly 16,000 clones, about 80% found once. Trimming removed 2 bases from V and 6 bases from J, with 5 bases in between. Germline loops: CDR1 SNHLY, CDR2 FYNNEI. The CDR3 consists of 12 residues. This rearrangement joins TRBV2 to TRBJ2-4; TRBD1 might be the D (5 bases). The sequence was collected from an adult with mismatch repair-deficient cancer. Material: PBMCs, obtained 4 weeks after starting pembrolizumab. The CDR3 is CASSEQGNIQYF. In nucleotides, the CDR3 is TGTGCCAGCAGTGAACAGGGAAACATTCAGTACTTC.